The 17 T cell receptor beta chains below were found in one sample sequenced in a study of blood T cell repertoires in COVID-19. Sequencing was performed with immunoSEQ multiplex PCR; in TCRdb, only in-frame clones are kept and a portion is missing. The sample consists of 250,000 to 350,000 clones, roughly 88% of them appearing once. Specimen: PBMCs or T cells enriched from blood (not recorded which). All receptors come from a woman aged 30 to 39 who had recovered from COVID-19.

The chain has TRBV9 and TRBJ2-7, with D uncertain. The CDR3 has 15 residues. CDR1 is SGDLS and CDR2 is YYNGEE in the germline V gene. V was trimmed by 2 bases and J by 2 bases, leaving 14 bases between them. CDR3 DNA: TGTGCCAGCAGCGTTGGGCATCAAAACCCCTACGAGCAGTACTTC. Its translation is CASSVGHQNPYEQYF.

This clone has only a few counts. The chain carries TRBV10-3 and TRBJ1-3, with D possibly TRBD1 on 5 matching bases. V shed 9 bases and J shed 2 bases, with 11 bases lying between them. The germline gives CDR1 ENHRY, CDR2 SYGVKD. The length of the CDR3 is 13 residues. The DNA for the CDR3 is TGTGCCATTCTACAGGACCCTGGAAACACCATATATTTT. It specifies CAILQDPGNTIYF.

The chain links TRBV5-4 to TRBJ2-2; 7 nucleotides agree with TRBD1. Trimming cost V 3 bases and J 4 bases; bases outside gene matches: 9. The CDR3 is made up of 16 amino acids. Germline V CDR1 and CDR2: SGHNT, YYREEE (reference sequence). The CDR3 sequence: CASSSDLTGSTGELFF. The CDR3 DNA follows: TGTGCCAGCAGCTCGGACTTGACAGGGTCCACCGGGGAGCTGTTTTTT. The full variable domain, its missing parts supplied by reference TRBV5-4 and TRBJ2-2, is ETGVTQSPTHLIKTRGQQVTLRCSSQSGHNTVSWYQQALGQGPQFIFQYYREEENGRGNFPPRFSGLQFPNYSSELNVNALELDDSALYLCASSSDLTGSTGELFFGEGSRLTVL.

As DNA, the CDR3 is TGTGCCAGCAGCTTAGAGCGGGCCGGGGAGCTGTTTTTT. Translation gives CASSLERAGELFF. The chain carries TRBV11-2 and TRBJ2-2, with a tentative D call TRBD2 (5 bases). The V gene lost 0 bases and the J gene lost 6 bases, with 5 bases spanning the gap. The germline V gene has CDR1 SGHAT and CDR2 FQNNGV. The CDR3 is 13 residues long.

This chain links TRBV19 with TRBJ1-1, with 7 bases lining up with TRBD1. Germline-derived CDR1 and CDR2 are LNHDA and SQIVND (reference sequence). The trim removed 7 bases at V and 10 bases at J, leaving 15 bases unmatched. CDR3 size: 14 residues. This CDR3 is CASTGETGFKRAFF. CDR3 nucleotides: TGTGCCAGTACGGGGGAGACAGGGTTCAAGAGAGCTTTCTTT.

This clone was recorded a few times. The rearrangement links TRBV25-1 to TRBJ1-5, with 7 bases lining up with TRBD1. The CDR3 covers 14 residues. Unmatched junction bases numbered 9, after V lost 8 bases and J lost 5 bases. Per the germline V gene, CDR1 is MGHDK and CDR2 is SYGVNS. CDR3 region: CASSEGAHHQPQHF. The CDR3 region has the DNA TGTGCCAGCTCAGAGGGGGCCCACCATCAGCCCCAGCATTTT.

The chain uses TRBV9 and TRBJ2-7, with 13 bases matching TRBD2. Trimming cost V 1 base and J 7 bases; bases outside gene matches: 17. The V gene's germline CDR1 is SGDLS and CDR2 YYNGEE. The CDR3 spans 19 residues. CDR3 protein: CASSVKGLAGSGSLAEQYF. The CDR3 DNA reads TGTGCCAGCAGCGTAAAGGGACTAGCGGGATCCGGATCTCTCGCGGAGCAGTACTTC.

V usage is TRBV5-6 and J usage is TRBJ1-5; D is perhaps TRBD1 (5 bases). The CDR3 loop spans 15 amino acids. CDR1 and CDR2 (germline): SGHDT, YYEEEE. Trimming cost V 2 bases and J 6 bases, with 15 bases left between them. CDR3 coding DNA: TGTGCCAGCAGCTTCAACGTCCAGGGTGGTCAGCCCCAGCATTTT. Its translation: CASSFNVQGGQPQHF.

The chain is built from TRBV18 and TRBJ2-7; 7 bases align to TRBD1. This CDR3 is 13 amino acids long. The V gene's germline CDR1 is KGHSH and CDR2 LQKENI. With V trimmed by 4 bases and J by 4 bases, 4 bases remained unmatched. The CDR3 loop reads CASSQRQGYEQYF. CDR3 sequence (DNA): TGTGCCAGCTCACAGCGACAGGGATACGAGCAGTACTTC.

The chain recombines TRBV30 with TRBJ2-2, with 8 bases fitting TRBD2. The germline gives CDR1 GTSNPN, CDR2 SVGIG (reference sequence). After removal of 1 base from V and 2 bases from J, the junction contained 12 bases not matched to a gene. The CDR3 has 18 residues. The CDR3, as DNA: TGTGCCTGGAGTGCGCCCTGGCGCGGGGGGCCCAACACCGGGGAGCTGTTTTTT. It encodes CAWSAPWRGGPNTGELFF.

The chain has TRBV6-5 and TRBJ2-1, with a possible D match to TRBD1 (5 bases). Per germline, CDR1 MNHEY and CDR2 SVGAGI. Trimming removed 0 bases from V and 7 bases from J, with 10 bases in between. The CDR3 sequence is 14 residues long. The CDR3 region is CASSYSRVRNEQFF. CDR3 bases: TGTGCCAGCAGTTACTCCAGGGTGAGGAATGAGCAGTTCTTC.

The chain joins TRBV30 to TRBJ2-2; TRBD1 is a possible D gene (5 bases). Between the trimmed V and J ends, which lost 4 bases and 5 bases, there was a span of 11 bases. The CDR3 is 13 amino acids. The V gene's germline CDR1 is GTSNPN and CDR2 SVGIG (reference sequence). DNA for the CDR3: TGTGCCTGGACTCCAGGGCGGACCGGGGAGCTGTTTTTT. This encodes CAWTPGRTGELFF.

The chain is built from TRBV5-1 and TRBJ2-5; 7 bases match TRBD2. The CDR3 runs 15 residues. CDR1 SGHRS and CDR2 YFSETQ come from the germline V gene. Germline trimming cut 0 bases from V and 2 bases from J; bases unmatched to any gene: 4. The CDR3 here is CASSLAGGVQETQYF. The CDR3 DNA is TGCGCCAGCAGCTTGGCGGGAGGCGTGCAAGAGACCCAGTACTTC.

This chain joins TRBV6-5 and TRBJ1-1; D unresolved. Germline values: CDR1 MNHEY, CDR2 SVGAGI. The V and J ends lost 6 bases and 4 bases respectively, with 12 bases between them. The CDR3 length is 13 residues. The CDR3 nucleotides are TGTGCCAGCAGATTAGGCCGCGGCACTGAAGCTTTCTTT. This gives the protein CASRLGRGTEAFF.

V gene TRBV7-9 combines with J gene TRBJ1-5; 8 positions agree with TRBD1. The germline gives CDR1 SEHNR, CDR2 FQNEAQ (reference sequence). Unmatched junction bases numbered 7, after V lost 4 bases and J lost 5 bases. This CDR3 has 15 residues. CDR3 DNA: TGTGCCAGCAGCTCGGTCGGACAGGGTGATCAGCCCCAGCATTTT. It translates to CASSSVGQGDQPQHF.

The V and J genes are TRBV6-5 and TRBJ1-2, with 10 bases that match TRBD1. The CDR3 runs 15 residues. CDR1 and CDR2 (germline): MNHEY, SVGAGI. V trimming: 4 bases; J trimming: 3 bases; junction bases outside the gene matches: 5. CDR3 nucleotide sequence: TGTGCCAGCAGTTCCCGACAGGGGGCATACTATGGCTACACCTTC. This sequence encodes CASSSRQGAYYGYTF.

This clone occurred a few times. The chain employs TRBV4-2 and TRBJ1-2; D not certain. Germline V gene lookup returns CDR1 LGHNA and CDR2 YNFKEQ. This CDR3 spans 13 amino acids. V lost 0 bases and J 4 bases, leaving 6 bases between the germline ends. CDR3 amino acids: CASSQETGYGYTF. The CDR3 coding sequence is TGTGCCAGCAGCCAAGAGACGGGCTATGGCTACACCTTC.